This T cell receptor (beta chain) was retrieved from a study of blood T cell repertoires in COVID-19 (dated by TCRdb to about 2020). Broadly, across the study: Collaborator samples came from the United States, Italy and Spain and covered acute and convalescent phases of COVID-19. The sample metadata nearly always contained a de-identified subject ID, COVID-19 status, age in years and sex. Where available, HLA class I and class II types were taken from metadata supplied by the sample provider and were not determined by assay-based typing. Subjects who had been exposed to COVID-19, were actively infected with it, or had recovered from it provided the deeply sampled blood TCRbeta repertoires that made up the dataset. The samples were drawn from the first 160 participants of the ongoing ImmuneRACE study and from 1,254 subjects provided by 6 global collaborators. The prospective study material was composed of cDNA or gDNA derived from T cells, B-cell-depleted T cells, or PBMCs. The repertoires were released in a freely available public database meant as a resource for research on the immune response to SARS-CoV-2. The research as a whole found: The amount of clinical and demographic metadata varied by source and participant and was provided uncurated.

As concerns this clone: What antigen it recognizes has not been identified. It has no much larger one-base neighbor in the sample; base qualities were not kept.

TCRbeta CDR3 regions were amplified from genomic DNA using the immunoSEQ Assay, a bias-controlled multiplex PCR. In the source study's methods: Nucleated cell counts per sample were estimated from amplification of reference gene primers within the assay. To quantify the absolute abundance of each unique TCRbeta CDR3 rearrangement, sequence reads were collapsed and filtered. Productive Simpson clonality was computed per sample as the square root of Simpson's diversity index over productive rearrangements. TCRdb stores this immuneACCESS table with in-frame sequences only. Part of the clones is absent; in the studies checked, under half of the shortfall reflects unresolved V genes, and no reason is known for the rest. The V and J calls and clone size come from that table; D and trimming were worked out from the DNA. A total of approximately 250,000 clones appear in this sample, around 85% of them only once. The ten largest clones add up to 4.5% to 6% of the sample.

One collaborating source in Seattle enrolled patients during active infection and followed them longitudinally through the course of disease. Whole blood was collected in K2EDTA tubes by collaborating institutions according to the institutions' own protocols. For TCRbeta analysis, collaborator samples were shipped as frozen whole blood, as isolated PBMCs, or as DNA extracted from either sample type. V drops 2 bases and J drops 2 bases, leaving 15 bases in between. The germline V gene sets CDR1 to KGHSH and CDR2 to LQKENI. The CDR3 starts with the cysteine, ends with the phenylalanine, and has 16 residues. The sequence is cut down to CDR3 DNA, 48 bases in frame from base 1.

This clonotype originated in a man aged 50 or older with COVID-19, enrolled during active disease. The chain couples TRBV18 to TRBJ1-1, with TRBD1 as a weak D call on 5 bases. The sample comprised peripheral blood. The CDR3 is CASSPVGGAVNTEAFF. The nucleotides are TGTGCCAGCTCACCAGTAGGCGGGGCCGTCAACACTGAAGCTTTCTTT.